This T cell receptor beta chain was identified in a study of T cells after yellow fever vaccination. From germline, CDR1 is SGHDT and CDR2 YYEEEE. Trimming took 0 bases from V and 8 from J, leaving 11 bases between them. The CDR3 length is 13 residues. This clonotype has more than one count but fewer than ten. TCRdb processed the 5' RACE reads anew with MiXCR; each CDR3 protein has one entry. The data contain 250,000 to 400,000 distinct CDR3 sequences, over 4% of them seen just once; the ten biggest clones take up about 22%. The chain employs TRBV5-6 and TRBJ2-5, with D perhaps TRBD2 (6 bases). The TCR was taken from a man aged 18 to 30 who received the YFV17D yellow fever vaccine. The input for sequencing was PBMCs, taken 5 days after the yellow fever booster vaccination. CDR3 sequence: CASSLESAGTQYF. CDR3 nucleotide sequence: TGTGCCAGCAGCTTGGAGTCAGCGGGTACCCAGTACTTC.